This T cell receptor (beta chain) was documented in a study of blood T cell repertoires in COVID-19. Study information: The study drew acute and convalescent COVID-19 samples from the United States, Italy and Spain.

Across 20 to 25 US areas, participants ranged in age from about 18 to 90 years. Grouping used clinical history reported by participants in a survey and questionnaire. Recovery among Cohort 3 donors was established by two negative PCRs, clearance, or symptom resolution. This CDR3 region has 15 residues. Germline assignment: CDR1 SGHTA and CDR2 FQGTGA. V dropped 1 base and J dropped 6 bases, with 13 bases sitting between them. Repertoires were generated with immunoSEQ multiplex PCR, while TCRdb's copy carries only in-frame clones and drops some. This sample has 150,000 to 200,000 clones; 75% to 90% occur once, and the top ten carry roughly 6%.

This chain connects TRBV7-3 to TRBJ2-1; tentatively, D is TRBD2 (6 bases). What was sequenced was PBMCs or T cells enriched from blood (not recorded which). The receptor was isolated from a man aged 35 to 55 who had recovered from COVID-19. CDR3 loop: CASSLMGGTGNEQFF. The CDR3 nucleotides are TGTGCCAGCAGCTTAATGGGCGGGACTGGCAATGAGCAGTTCTTC.